This TCR beta chain originates from a study of long-term antiretroviral therapy in people with HIV. The CDR3 is 12 amino acids. Trimming removed 6 bases at V and 5 bases at J, with 13 bases between. Germline-derived CDR1 and CDR2 are SQVTM and ANQGSEA. Sequencing used immunoSEQ v3.0 at survey level. TCRdb's copy holds only in-frame clones and misses some; the assay was immunoSEQ multiplex PCR. The sample records 15,000 or so clones, roughly 80% being singletons. The sample here was unsorted PBMCs, taken 1.8 years before starting antiretroviral therapy. This sequence was found in a woman between 40 and 55 years old with HIV. This chain uses TRBV29-1 with TRBJ2-5; D may match TRBD1 or TRBD2 (5 bases each). CDR3 sequence reads: CSVGTGVETQYF. CDR3 sequence (DNA): TGCAGCGTCGGGACCGGGGTCGAGACCCAGTACTTC.